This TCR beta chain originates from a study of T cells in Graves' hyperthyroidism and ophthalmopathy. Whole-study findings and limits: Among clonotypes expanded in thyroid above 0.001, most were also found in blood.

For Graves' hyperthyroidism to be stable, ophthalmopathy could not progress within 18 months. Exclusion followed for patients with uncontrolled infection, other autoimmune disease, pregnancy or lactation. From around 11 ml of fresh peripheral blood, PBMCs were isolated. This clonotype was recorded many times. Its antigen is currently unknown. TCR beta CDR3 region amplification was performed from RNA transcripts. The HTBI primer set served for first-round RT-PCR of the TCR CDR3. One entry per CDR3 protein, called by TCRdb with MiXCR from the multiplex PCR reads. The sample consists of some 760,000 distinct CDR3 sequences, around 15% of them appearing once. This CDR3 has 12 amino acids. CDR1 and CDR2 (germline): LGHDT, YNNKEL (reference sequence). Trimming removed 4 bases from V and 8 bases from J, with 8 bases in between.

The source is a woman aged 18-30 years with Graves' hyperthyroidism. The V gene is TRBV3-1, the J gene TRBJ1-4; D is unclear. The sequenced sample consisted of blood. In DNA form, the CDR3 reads TGTGCCAGCAGCCTACTTGGGGAAAAACTGTTTTTT. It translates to CASSLLGEKLFF. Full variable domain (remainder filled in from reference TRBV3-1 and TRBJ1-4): DTAVSQTPKYLVTQMGNDKSIKCEQNLGHDTMYWYKQDSKKFLKIMFSYNNKELIINETVPNRFSPKSPDKAHLNLHINSLELGDSAVYFCASSLLGEKLFFGSGTQLSVL.